This T cell receptor beta chain was profiled in a study of blood T cell repertoires in COVID-19. Study overall: T cells, B-cell-depleted T cells, or PBMCs provided the cDNA or gDNA that served as material.

The ends lost 2 bases at V and 9 bases at J; junction bases unmatched: 11. Germline assignment: CDR1 KGHDR and CDR2 SFDVKD. CDR3 length: 17 residues. Enrollees, about 18 to 95 years old, lived in approximately 25 US areas. Membership in each cohort depended on participant-reported clinical history. In the study's own analysis: Amplified reference gene primers provided the basis for estimating nucleated cell counts. TCRdb's table, derived via immunoSEQ multiplex PCR, lists solely in-frame clones and lacks some. V and J calls and clone size follow that table, whereas D and trimming were derived from the DNA. The table has 200,000 to 250,000 clones, 80% to 85% seen once.

The receptor was derived from a woman aged 40 to 55 who had recovered from COVID-19. This sequence joins TRBV24-1 and TRBJ2-1; 11 bases align to TRBD2. Sequencing was carried out using PBMCs or T cells enriched from blood (not recorded which). The CDR3 DNA is TGTGCCACCAGTGATTCGCTAGCGGGAGGATTTAATGGTGAGCAGTTCTTC. Translating gives CATSDSLAGGFNGEQFF.